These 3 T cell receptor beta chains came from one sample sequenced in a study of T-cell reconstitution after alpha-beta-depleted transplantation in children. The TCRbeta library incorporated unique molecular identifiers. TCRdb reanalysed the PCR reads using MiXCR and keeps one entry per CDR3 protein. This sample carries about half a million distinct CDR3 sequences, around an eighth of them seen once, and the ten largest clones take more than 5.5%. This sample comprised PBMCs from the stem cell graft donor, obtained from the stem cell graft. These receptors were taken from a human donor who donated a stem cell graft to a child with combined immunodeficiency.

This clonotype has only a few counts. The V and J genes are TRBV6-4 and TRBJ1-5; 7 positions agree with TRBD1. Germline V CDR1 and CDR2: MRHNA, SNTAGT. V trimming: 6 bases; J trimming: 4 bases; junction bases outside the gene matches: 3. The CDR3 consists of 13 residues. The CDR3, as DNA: TGTGCCAGCAGCAGGGGGGAGAATCAGCCCCAGCATTTT. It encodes CASSRGENQPQHF.

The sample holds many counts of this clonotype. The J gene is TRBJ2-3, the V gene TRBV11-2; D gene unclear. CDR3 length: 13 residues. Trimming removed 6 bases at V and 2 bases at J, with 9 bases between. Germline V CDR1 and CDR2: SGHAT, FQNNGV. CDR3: CASSPDFTDTQYF. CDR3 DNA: TGTGCCAGCAGTCCCGACTTCACAGATACGCAGTATTTT.

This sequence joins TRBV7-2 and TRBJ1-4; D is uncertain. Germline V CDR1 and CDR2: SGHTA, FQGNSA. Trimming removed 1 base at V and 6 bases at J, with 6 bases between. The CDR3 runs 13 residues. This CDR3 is CASSLGIDEKLFF. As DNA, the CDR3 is TGTGCCAGCAGCTTAGGCATCGATGAAAAACTGTTTTTT.